In this sample, the clone carrying this T cell receptor beta chain turned up once. This sample was taken from a study of blood T cell repertoires in COVID-19. Study details: Acute and convalescent COVID-19 samples came from the United States, Italy and Spain. T cells, B-cell-depleted T cells, or PBMCs provided the cDNA or gDNA that served as material.

The CDR3 is made up of 15 amino acids. Trimming pared 3 bases from V and 6 bases from J, leaving 15 bases between. In germline, CDR1 is SGDLS, CDR2 YYNGEE. Per the original data handling: Estimated nucleated cell counts came from reference gene primer amplification. TCRdb's copy holds only in-frame clones and misses some; the assay was immunoSEQ multiplex PCR. V and J calls and clone size are given by that table; D and trimming were obtained from the DNA. The data hold 200,000 to 300,000 clones, with 85% observed a single time. V and J are TRBV9 and TRBJ2-2, with a tentative D call TRBD2 (7 bases). The material sequenced was peripheral blood. The sequence derives from a woman in her fifties or sixties with active or convalescent COVID-19. This chain's CDR3 is CASSGLGGAAGELFF. The CDR3 nucleotides read TGTGCCAGCAGCGGGTTAGGGGGGGCAGCCGGGGAGCTGTTTTTT.